Listed below are T cell receptor beta chains from one sample, sequenced in a study of beta chain features in type 1 diabetes. The table came from immunoSEQ multiplex PCR; TCRdb's copy has only in-frame clones and leaves some out. The sample has about 240,000 clones, 25% to 30% seen once. Sequencing was performed on central memory CD4+ T cells from blood. The source of these receptors is a man younger than 40 in good health. Each CDR3 is given with its conserved first and last residue. A D gene is named only where the DNA matches it firmly. The size entry is marked missing in some rows and otherwise reads once, few, many or a size class.

clone size: .; V gene: TRBV25-1; D gene: .; J gene: TRBJ1-1; CDR3 length: 11; CDR3 protein: CASRGPTEAFF; CDR3 DNA: TGTGCCAGCAGAGGACCTACTGAAGCTTTCTTT
clone size: .; V gene: TRBV30; D gene: .; J gene: TRBJ2-1; CDR3 length: 11; CDR3 protein: CAWSERHEQFF; CDR3 DNA: TGTGCCTGGAGCGAGCGCCATGAGCAGTTCTTC
clone size: .; V gene: TRBV9; D gene: TRBD1; J gene: TRBJ2-1; CDR3 length: 15; CDR3 protein: CASSETGTGLNEQFF; CDR3 DNA: TGTGCCAGCAGCGAGACCGGGACAGGGCTCAATGAGCAGTTCTTC
clone size: .; V gene: TRBV7-2; D gene: .; J gene: TRBJ2-7; CDR3 length: 13; CDR3 protein: CASSPGVKGEQYF; CDR3 DNA: TGTGCCAGCAGCCCCGGGGTTAAAGGCGAGCAGTACTTC
clone size: .; V gene: TRBV20-1; D gene: .; J gene: TRBJ1-2; CDR3 length: 11; CDR3 protein: CSASQPYGYTF; CDR3 DNA: TGCAGTGCTAGCCAGCCCTATGGCTACACCTTC
clone size: .; V gene: TRBV4-3; D gene: .; J gene: TRBJ2-3; CDR3 length: 13; CDR3 protein: CASSPQGWDTQYF; CDR3 DNA: TGCGCCAGCAGCCCACAAGGTTGGGATACGCAGTATTTT
clone size: .; V gene: TRBV6-1; D gene: TRBD2; J gene: TRBJ2-3; CDR3 length: 16; CDR3 protein: CASSGTSGGARNTQYF; CDR3 DNA: TGTGCCAGCAGTGGGACTAGCGGGGGGGCAAGAAATACGCAGTATTTT
clone size: few; V gene: TRBV6-1; D gene: .; J gene: TRBJ1-5; CDR3 length: 14; CDR3 protein: CASSGRNINQPQHF; CDR3 DNA: TGTGCCAGCAGTGGCAGGAATATCAATCAGCCCCAGCATTTT
clone size: few; V gene: TRBV2; D gene: .; J gene: TRBJ2-3; CDR3 length: 16; CDR3 protein: CASSDRRPRAGDTQYF; CDR3 DNA: TGTGCCAGCAGTGATCGCCGCCCCAGGGCCGGGGATACGCAGTATTTT
clone size: few; V gene: TRBV5-1; D gene: .; J gene: TRBJ2-3; CDR3 length: 13; CDR3 protein: CASWRGVGDTQYF; CDR3 DNA: TGCGCCTCTTGGAGAGGCGTGGGAGATACGCAGTATTTT
clone size: .; V gene: TRBV18; D gene: TRBD1; J gene: TRBJ2-7; CDR3 length: 15; CDR3 protein: CASSEQGDSLLEQYF; CDR3 DNA: TGTGCCAGCTCGGAACAGGGGGACTCCCTACTCGAGCAGTACTTC
clone size: .; V gene: TRBV5-1; D gene: .; J gene: TRBJ2-6; CDR3 length: 15; CDR3 protein: CASSLGSSGANVLTF; CDR3 DNA: TGCGCCAGCAGCTTGGGGAGCTCTGGGGCCAACGTCCTGACTTTC
clone size: .; V gene: TRBV7-2; D gene: .; J gene: TRBJ1-1; CDR3 length: 12; CDR3 protein: CASRGRVAEAFF; CDR3 DNA: TGTGCCAGCCGCGGGAGGGTGGCTGAAGCTTTCTTT
clone size: few; V gene: TRBV28; D gene: TRBD2; J gene: TRBJ2-1; CDR3 length: 15; CDR3 protein: CASSLWTSGYNEQFF; CDR3 DNA: TGTGCCAGCAGTTTATGGACTAGCGGCTACAATGAGCAGTTCTTC
clone size: .; V gene: TRBV14; D gene: .; J gene: TRBJ2-5; CDR3 length: 15; CDR3 protein: CASSPGVWPQETQYF; CDR3 DNA: TGTGCCAGCAGCCCAGGGGTCTGGCCCCAGGAGACCCAGTACTTC
clone size: .; V gene: TRBV5-1; D gene: .; J gene: TRBJ1-2; CDR3 length: 13; CDR3 protein: CASSSSSNYGYTF; CDR3 DNA: TGCGCCAGCAGCAGTTCTTCTAACTATGGCTACACCTTC
clone size: .; V gene: TRBV7-2; D gene: .; J gene: TRBJ1-5; CDR3 length: 13; CDR3 protein: CASSRGYNQPQHF; CDR3 DNA: TGTGCCAGCAGCCGGGGTTACAATCAGCCCCAGCATTTT